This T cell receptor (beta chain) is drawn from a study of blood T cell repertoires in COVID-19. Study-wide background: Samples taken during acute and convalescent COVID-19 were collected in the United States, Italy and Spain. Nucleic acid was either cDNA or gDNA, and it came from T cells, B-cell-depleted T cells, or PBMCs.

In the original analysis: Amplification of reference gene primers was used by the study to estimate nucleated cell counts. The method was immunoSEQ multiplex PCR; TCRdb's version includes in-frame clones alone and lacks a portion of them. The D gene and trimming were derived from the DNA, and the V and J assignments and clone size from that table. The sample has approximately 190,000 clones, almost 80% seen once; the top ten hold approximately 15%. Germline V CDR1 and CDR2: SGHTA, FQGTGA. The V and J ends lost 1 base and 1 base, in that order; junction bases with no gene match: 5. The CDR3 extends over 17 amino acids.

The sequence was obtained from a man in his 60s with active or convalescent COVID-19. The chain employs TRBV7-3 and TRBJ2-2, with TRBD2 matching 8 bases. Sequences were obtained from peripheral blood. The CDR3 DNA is TGTGCCAGCAGCTTAATAAGCGGGAGCGGGAACACCGGGGAGCTGTTTTTT. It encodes CASSLISGSGNTGELFF.